The 22 T cell receptor beta chains below were found in one sample sequenced in a study of blood T cell repertoires in COVID-19. Libraries were prepared by immunoSEQ multiplex PCR; TCRdb keeps only in-frame clonotypes and omits some of them. The sample has roughly 200,000 clones; 70% to 80% are singletons. The sequencing sample was made of peripheral blood. The receptors shown here come from a woman between 40 and 55 years old with COVID-19, enrolled during active disease.

The chain has TRBV6-5 and TRBJ1-2, with 8 bases identical to TRBD1. This CDR3 is built from 14 residues. Germline V gene data show CDR1 as MNHEY and CDR2 as SVGAGI. V shed 5 bases, J shed 8 bases, and the junction held 10 bases outside the gene matches. CDR3 sequence reads: CASSIPDRVRGYTF. The DNA of the CDR3 is TGTGCCAGCAGTATTCCGGACAGGGTACGAGGCTACACCTTC.

Concerning this clone itself: Other DNA variants within this sample encode the same CDR3. V is TRBV3-1 (or the pseudogene TRBV3-2) and J is TRBJ2-1; 11 positions agree with TRBD1. CDR1 LGHDT and CDR2 YNNKEL come from the germline V gene (reference sequence). The junction had 5 bases not matched to a gene; V was cut back by 0 bases and J by 7 bases. The CDR3 consists of 16 residues. The CDR3 DNA reads TGTGCCAGCAGCCAAGAAGGACAGGGGGCATCAAATGAGCAGTTCTTC. The encoded protein is CASSQEGQGASNEQFF.

V gene TRBV5-1 combines with J gene TRBJ2-2, with a weak D call TRBD1 (6 bases). CDR1 and CDR2 from the germline V gene are SGHRS and YFSETQ. The CDR3 covers 15 residues. The V and J ends lost 2 bases and 0 bases respectively, with 8 bases between them. CDR3: CASSLQGPNTGELFF. The CDR3, as DNA: TGCGCCAGCAGCTTACAGGGACCGAACACCGGGGAGCTGTTTTTT.

This clone came up a few times. The chain combines TRBV2 with TRBJ1-6, with D perhaps TRBD1 (5 bases). The CDR3 extends over 19 amino acids. Germline V CDR1 and CDR2: SNHLY, FYNNEI. V was trimmed by 4 bases and J by 3 bases, leaving 22 bases between them. In nucleotides, the CDR3 is TGTGCCAGCAGTGGTGTGGGTGCTGGCAACAGGCTCTATAATTCACCCCTCCACTTT. This gives the protein CASSGVGAGNRLYNSPLHF.

The rearrangement uses TRBV6-4 and TRBJ2-2; 8 bases align to TRBD1. V gave up 3 bases and J gave up 4 bases; unmatched junction bases: 1. This CDR3 comprises 14 residues. The germline gives CDR1 MRHNA, CDR2 SNTAGT. CDR3 coding DNA: TGTGCCAGCAGTGATACAGGGGGCACCGGGGAGCTGTTTTTT. Amino acid sequence: CASSDTGGTGELFF.

This chain links TRBV18 with TRBJ2-3; no clear D. There are 13 residues in the CDR3. Trimming removed 3 bases at V and 2 bases at J, with 6 bases between. The V gene's germline CDR1 is KGHSH and CDR2 LQKENI. CDR3 sequence reads: CASSPPNTDTQYF. For the CDR3, the DNA is TGTGCCAGCTCACCCCCTAACACAGATACGCAGTATTTT.

The CDR3 coding sequence is TGTGCCAGCAGTGATCCCGGGACTATAATCCTCAATGAGCAGTTCTTC. It specifies CASSDPGTIILNEQFF. This sequence joins TRBV6-1 and TRBJ2-1, with 7 nucleotides matching TRBD2. V lost 3 bases and J lost 6; bases outside the gene matches: 11. Germline assignment: CDR1 MNHNS and CDR2 SASEGT. The CDR3 length is 16 residues.

The V call is TRBV3-1 (or the pseudogene TRBV3-2), the J call TRBJ2-5; 12 positions agree with TRBD2. The V gene end was trimmed by 2 bases and the J gene end by 5 bases; junction bases not matched to a gene: 12. Germline V gene sequence: CDR1 LGHDT, CDR2 YNNKEL (reference sequence). The CDR3 is 18 amino acids. The CDR3 is CASSQSYLAGGLGETQYF. CDR3 bases: TGTGCCAGCAGCCAAAGTTACCTAGCGGGGGGGCTTGGGGAGACCCAGTACTTC.

This chain joins TRBV14 and TRBJ2-3, with D perhaps matching TRBD1 (6 bases). Trimming pared 4 bases from V and 3 bases from J, leaving 11 bases between. Germline-derived CDR1 and CDR2 are SGHDN and FVKESK. The CDR3 length is 14 residues. The CDR3: CASSPRGQTDTQYF. CDR3 coding DNA: TGTGCCAGCAGCCCACGAGGACAGACAGATACGCAGTATTTT.

Here the CDR3 reads CASSLPGPYEQYF. As DNA, the CDR3 is TGTGCCAGCAGTCTACCAGGGCCCTACGAGCAGTACTTC. This rearrangement joins TRBV6-2 or TRBV6-3 to TRBJ2-7; D may be TRBD1 (5 bases). Between the trimmed V and J ends, which lost 5 bases and 2 bases, there was a span of 10 bases. Germline V lookup: CDR1 MNHEY, CDR2 SVGEGT. The CDR3 length is 13 residues.

This clone has only one observation. The genes are TRBV6-1 and TRBJ1-5; D might be TRBD1 (5 bases). V was clipped by 1 base and J by 7 bases, with 8 bases between them. Germline CDR1 and CDR2: MNHNS and SASEGT. This CDR3 region has 13 residues. CDR3 amino acids: CASSEDRLQPQHF. CDR3 in DNA: TGTGCCAGCAGTGAAGACAGGCTGCAGCCCCAGCATTTT.

V is TRBV9 and J is TRBJ2-2; a possible D gene is TRBD1 (5 bases). CDR3 length: 16 amino acids. V was pared by 5 bases and J by 1 base, with 15 bases between. Germline lookup yields CDR1 SGDLS and CDR2 YYNGEE. CDR3 nucleotide sequence: TGTGCCAGCAGTCCGGTGGGGCACAGGAACACCGGGGAGCTGTTTTTT. It encodes CASSPVGHRNTGELFF.

This chain joins TRBV6-5 and TRBJ2-2, with TRBD1 as a possible D gene (6 bases). This CDR3 region has 13 residues. From germline, CDR1 is MNHEY and CDR2 SVGAGI. Trimming cost V 5 bases and J 7 bases, with 11 bases left between them. The CDR3 sequence: CASSPQGGGELFF. The CDR3 DNA reads as TGTGCCAGCAGTCCACAGGGCGGCGGGGAGCTGTTTTTT.

The V and J genes are TRBV5-1 and TRBJ2-2, with D maybe TRBD1 (6 bases). The CDR3 spans 14 residues. V shed 6 bases and J shed 3 bases, with 12 bases lying between them. Germline CDR1 and CDR2: SGHRS and YFSETQ. The CDR3, as DNA: TGCGCCAGCAACAACAGGGTAGACACCGGGGAGCTGTTTTTT. It is translated as CASNNRVDTGELFF.

This chain links TRBV7-9 with TRBJ2-7; D is perhaps TRBD1 (6 bases). There are 14 residues in the CDR3. V lost 5 bases and J 0 bases, leaving 11 bases between the germline ends. Germline V gives CDR1 SEHNR, CDR2 FQNEAQ (reference sequence). In DNA, the CDR3 is TGTGCCAGCAGCCTAGGACAGTCCTCCTACGAGCAGTACTTC. Residues: CASSLGQSSYEQYF.

This sequence joins TRBV9 and TRBJ1-1, with D possibly matching TRBD1 (5 bases). The CDR3 loop spans 14 amino acids. The V end was cut by 7 bases, the J end by 3 bases, with 16 bases between. Looked up from germline, CDR1 is SGDLS and CDR2 is YYNGEE. This CDR3 is CASGEGKGYTEAFF. The CDR3 nucleotides are TGTGCCAGCGGGGAGGGTAAGGGGTACACTGAAGCTTTCTTT.

In its sample, this clone was seen a few times. This chain links TRBV4-3 with TRBJ2-3, with TRBD1 matching over 8 bases. With V trimmed by 3 bases and J by 2 bases, 10 bases remained unmatched. This CDR3 region has 17 residues. Germline assignment: CDR1 LGHNA and CDR2 YSLEER. CDR3 region: CASSQRQGMDFTDTQYF. The CDR3 bases are TGCGCCAGCAGCCAGAGACAGGGGATGGATTTCACAGATACGCAGTATTTT.

This clone was found a few times. The V gene is TRBV11-2, the J gene TRBJ2-5; perhaps TRBD2 as D (6 bases). This CDR3 has 17 residues. V lost 1 base, J lost 5 bases, and 20 bases lay in between. CDR1 is SGHAT, CDR2 FQNNGV, per germline. This CDR3 reads CASSLGRGNRLMETQYF. The CDR3 DNA sequence: TGTGCCAGCAGCTTAGGGAGGGGCAACCGCTTGATGGAGACCCAGTACTTC.

The CDR3: CASSLRTGPSGNTIYF. Here the CDR3 DNA reads TGTGCCAGCAGCCTTCGGACAGGCCCCTCTGGAAACACCATATATTTT. The chain carries TRBV3-1 (or the pseudogene TRBV3-2) and TRBJ1-3; 7 bases map to TRBD1. V shed 4 bases, J shed 0 bases, and the junction held 6 bases outside the gene matches. CDR1 is LGHDT and CDR2 is YNNKEL in the germline V gene (reference sequence). The CDR3 runs 16 residues.

The V and J genes are TRBV5-1 and TRBJ2-3; 13 bases fit TRBD2. Germline V CDR1 and CDR2: SGHRS, YFSETQ. CDR3 length equals 18 residues. V lost 0 bases, J lost 0 bases, and 4 bases stayed unmatched. The DNA of the CDR3 is TGCGCCAGCAGCTTGGCTGTGACTAGCGGGGGGAGCACAGATACGCAGTATTTT. Translated, it gives CASSLAVTSGGSTDTQYF.

The chain recombines TRBV6-5 with TRBJ2-7, with 7 bases that match TRBD1. Trimming cost V 7 bases and J 7 bases; bases outside gene matches: 13. This CDR3 spans 14 amino acids. Germline CDR1 MNHEY, CDR2 SVGAGI. CDR3 in amino acids: CASTSAGGSGEQYF. CDR3 nucleotides: TGTGCCAGCACGTCTGCAGGGGGATCGGGAGAGCAGTACTTC.

Points on this clone: Sequence at one end of the junction differs from germline and may be a read error. V gene TRBV10-3 combines with J gene TRBJ2-7, with 9 bases lining up with TRBD1. Looked up from germline, CDR1 is ENHRY and CDR2 is SYGVKD. This CDR3 spans 14 amino acids. The CDR3 region has the DNA TGTGCCATCAGTGATAAGGGGACAGGGTACGGGCAGTACTTC. Translation: CAISDKGTGYGQYF.